What follows is one T cell receptor (beta chain) and its context. Its antigen remains unknown. The record originates from a study of OX40 agonist ivuxolimab in advanced cancers. Produced via immunoSEQ multiplex PCR; TCRdb's table is partial and in-frame only. This table holds under 65,000 clones, around 91% found once. This CDR3 has 13 amino acids. V gave up 6 bases and J gave up 10 bases, with 17 bases separating them. Per the germline V gene, CDR1 is WSHSY and CDR2 is SAAADI. Study results and caveats: Among the lowest peripheral clonal expansion occurred in 0.1-3.0 mg/kg partial responders.

The clonotype comes from an adult with an advanced solid tumor such as melanoma, head and neck, liver or kidney cancer. The sample here was CD4+ or CD8+ T cells sorted from blood, taken in a trial of the OX40 agonist ivuxolimab. The chain recombines TRBV10-2 with TRBJ2-3; TRBD1 is a possible D gene (5 bases). The chain's CDR3 is CASSQDTPVAQYF. The CDR3 DNA follows: TGCGCCAGCAGCCAGGACACCCCCGTAGCGCAGTATTTT.